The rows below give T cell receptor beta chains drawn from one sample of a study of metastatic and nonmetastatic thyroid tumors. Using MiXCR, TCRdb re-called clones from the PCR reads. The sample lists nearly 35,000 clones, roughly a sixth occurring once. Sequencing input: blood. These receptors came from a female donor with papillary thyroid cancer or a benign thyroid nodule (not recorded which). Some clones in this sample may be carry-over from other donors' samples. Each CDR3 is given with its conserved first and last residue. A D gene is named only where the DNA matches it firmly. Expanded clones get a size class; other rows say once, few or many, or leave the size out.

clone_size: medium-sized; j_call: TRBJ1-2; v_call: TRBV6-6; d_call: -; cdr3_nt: TGTGCCAGCAGTTATTCACTGGGGTTGGGGGGCTACACCTTC; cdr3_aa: CASSYSLGLGGYTF
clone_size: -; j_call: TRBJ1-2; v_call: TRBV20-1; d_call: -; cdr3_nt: TGCAGTGCTAGGGAAGGGGTACCTTTTATAGGCTACACCTTC; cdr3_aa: CSAREGVPFIGYTF
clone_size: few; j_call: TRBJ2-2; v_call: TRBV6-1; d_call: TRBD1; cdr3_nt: TGTGCCAGCATGGCACCGGGACAGGGGATAGTCGGGGAGCTGTTTTTT; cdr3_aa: CASMAPGQGIVGELFF
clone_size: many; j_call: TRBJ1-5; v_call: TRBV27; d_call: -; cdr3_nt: TGTGCCAGCAGGACCGGTGGGGGGGTCGGTCAGCCCCAGCATTTT; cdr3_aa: CASRTGGGVGQPQHF
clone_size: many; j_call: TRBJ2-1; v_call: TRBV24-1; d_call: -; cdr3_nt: TGTGCCACCAGTGACCCAGGGTGGAATGAGCAGTTCTTC; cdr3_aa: CATSDPGWNEQFF
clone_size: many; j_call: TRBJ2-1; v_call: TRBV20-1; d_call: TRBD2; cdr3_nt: TGCAGTGCTAGAGGGGTAAGACTAGCGGGAGACAATGAGCAGTTCTTC; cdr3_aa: CSARGVRLAGDNEQFF
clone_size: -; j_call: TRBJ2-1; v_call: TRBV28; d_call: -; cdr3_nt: TGTGCCAGCATCAATATTTGGGGACAATTTAACAATGAGCAGTTCTTC; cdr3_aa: CASINIWGQFNNEQFF
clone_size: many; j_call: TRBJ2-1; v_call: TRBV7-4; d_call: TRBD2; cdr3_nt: TGTGCCAGCAGCTTAGTGCTAGCGGGTACTTACAATGAGCAGTTCTTC; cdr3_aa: CASSLVLAGTYNEQFF
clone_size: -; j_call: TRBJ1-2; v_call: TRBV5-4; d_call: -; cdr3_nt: TGTGCCAGCAGCTCCTCGATGGGGCGGGACTATGGCTACACCTTC; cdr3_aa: CASSSSMGRDYGYTF
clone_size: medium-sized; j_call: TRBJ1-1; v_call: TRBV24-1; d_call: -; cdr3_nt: TGTGCCACCATGGGCGAGGAGAACACTGAAGCTTTCTTT; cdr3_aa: CATMGEENTEAFF
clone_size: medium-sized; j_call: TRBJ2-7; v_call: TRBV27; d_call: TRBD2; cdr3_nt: TGTGCCAGCAGCAGAGCCTCGGGGAGGGCCTCCTCCTACGAGCAGTACTTC; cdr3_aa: CASSRASGRASSYEQYF
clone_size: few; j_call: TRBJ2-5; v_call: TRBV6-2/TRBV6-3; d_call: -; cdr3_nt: TGTGCCAGCAGTCCCTGGGGTAGGGGGGAGACCCAGTACTTC; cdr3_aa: CASSPWGRGETQYF
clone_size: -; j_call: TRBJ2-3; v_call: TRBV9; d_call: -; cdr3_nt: TGTGCCAGCAGCGTAGCGCCCGGGGGCACAGATACGCAGTATTTT; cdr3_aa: CASSVAPGGTDTQYF
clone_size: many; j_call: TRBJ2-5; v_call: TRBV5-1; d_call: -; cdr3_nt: TGCGCCAGCAGCTTAGAAGGGGTATCTTGGGAGACCCAGTACTTC; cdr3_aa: CASSLEGVSWETQYF
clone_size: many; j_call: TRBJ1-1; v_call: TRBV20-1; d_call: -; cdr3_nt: TGCAGTGCCCACGGGAGCAGCGCATCCCGGGGCACTGAAGCTTTCTTT; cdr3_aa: CSAHGSSASRGTEAFF
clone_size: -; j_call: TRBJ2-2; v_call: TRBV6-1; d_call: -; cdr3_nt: TGTGCCAGCATCCTCCTGGGGGCTGACACCGGGGAGCTGTTTTTT; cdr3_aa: CASILLGADTGELFF
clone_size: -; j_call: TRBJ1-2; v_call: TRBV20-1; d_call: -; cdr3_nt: TGCAGCGCCCCACTGGGGCGGCCCTATGTCTACACCTTC; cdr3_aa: CSAPLGRPYVYTF
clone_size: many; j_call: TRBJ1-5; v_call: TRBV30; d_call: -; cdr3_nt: TGTGCCTGGAGTGTATGGCAGAAGAGAAATCAGCCCCAGCATTTT; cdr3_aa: CAWSVWQKRNQPQHF
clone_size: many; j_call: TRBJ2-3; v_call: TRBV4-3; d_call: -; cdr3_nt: TGCGCCAGCAGCCAAGGAGGGGGCCTAGCGGTCACAGATACGCAGTATTTT; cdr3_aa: CASSQGGGLAVTDTQYF
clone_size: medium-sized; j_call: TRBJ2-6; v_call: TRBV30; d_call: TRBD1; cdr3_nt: TGTGCCTGGAACACTGGGGACAGGGGTTCAGGGGCCAACGTCCTGACTTTC; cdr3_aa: CAWNTGDRGSGANVLTF
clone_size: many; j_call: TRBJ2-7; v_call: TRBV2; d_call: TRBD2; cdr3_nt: TGTGCCAGTGAATCAAGCGGGAGAGTGCGGGAGCAGTACTTC; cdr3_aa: CASESSGRVREQYF
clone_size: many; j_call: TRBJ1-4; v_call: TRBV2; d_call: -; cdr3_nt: TGTGCCAGTTCCAGGGAAAAAACTGCAACTAATGAAAAACTGTTTTTT; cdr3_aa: CASSREKTATNEKLFF
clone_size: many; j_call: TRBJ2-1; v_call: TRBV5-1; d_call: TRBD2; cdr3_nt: TGCGCCAGCAGCTTGGGGGGACTAAGCTCCTACAATGAGCAGTTCTTC; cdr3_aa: CASSLGGLSSYNEQFF
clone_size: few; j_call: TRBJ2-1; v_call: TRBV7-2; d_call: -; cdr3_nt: TGTGCCAGCAGCACCGGAGGAAAAGAGCAGTTCTTC; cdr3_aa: CASSTGGKEQFF
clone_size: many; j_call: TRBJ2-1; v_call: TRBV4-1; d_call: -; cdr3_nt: TGCACCAGCAGCCAAGATTTTGACAATGAGCAGTTCTTC; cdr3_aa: CTSSQDFDNEQFF
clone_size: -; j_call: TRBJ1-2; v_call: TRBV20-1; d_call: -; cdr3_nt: TGCAGTGCCAGTGTCGGCCTCATAAATGGCTACACCTTC; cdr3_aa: CSASVGLINGYTF
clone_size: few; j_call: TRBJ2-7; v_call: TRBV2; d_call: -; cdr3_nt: TGTGCCAGCAGTGATTCGACCTTTAACGAGCAGTACTTC; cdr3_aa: CASSDSTFNEQYF
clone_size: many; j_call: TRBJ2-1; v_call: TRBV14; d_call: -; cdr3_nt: TGTGCCAGCAGCCTGAGCTCCTACAATGAGCAGTTCTTC; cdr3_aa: CASSLSSYNEQFF
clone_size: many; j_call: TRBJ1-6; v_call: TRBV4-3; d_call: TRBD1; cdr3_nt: TGCGCCAGCAGCCAAGTGTTAGGGGGCGGATCACCCCTCCACTTT; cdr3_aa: CASSQVLGGGSPLHF
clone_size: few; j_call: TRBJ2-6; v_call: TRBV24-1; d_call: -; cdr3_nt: TGTGCCACCGGGGCGGCATCTGGGGCCAACGTCCTGACTTTC; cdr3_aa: CATGAASGANVLTF
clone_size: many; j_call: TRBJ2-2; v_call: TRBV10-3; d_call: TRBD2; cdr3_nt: TGTGCCATCACCTCACCGGGACTAGCGGGAGACACCGGGGAGCTGTTTTTT; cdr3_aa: CAITSPGLAGDTGELFF
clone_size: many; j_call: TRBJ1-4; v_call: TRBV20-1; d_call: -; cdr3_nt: TGCAGTGCTAGAGATCCGACAGGCATTAATGAAAAACTGTTTTTT; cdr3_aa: CSARDPTGINEKLFF
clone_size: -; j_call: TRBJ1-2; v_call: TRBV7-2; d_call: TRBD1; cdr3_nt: TGTGCCAGCAGCCCAGGGGGGCATGGCGGCTACACCTTC; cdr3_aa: CASSPGGHGGYTF
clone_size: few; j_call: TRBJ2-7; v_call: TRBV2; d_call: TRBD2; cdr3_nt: TGTGCCAGCAGTGAGCGGGAGGAAGGCTACGAGCAGTACTTC; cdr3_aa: CASSEREEGYEQYF
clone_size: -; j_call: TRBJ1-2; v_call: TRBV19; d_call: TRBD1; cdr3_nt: TGTGCCCGTAGAGGGGACAGGGGCAACTATTGCTACACCTTC; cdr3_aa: CARRGDRGNYCYTF
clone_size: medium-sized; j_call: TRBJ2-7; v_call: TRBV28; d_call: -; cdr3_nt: TGTGCCAGCAGTTTAACAACTTCCTACGAGCAGTACTTC; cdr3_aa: CASSLTTSYEQYF
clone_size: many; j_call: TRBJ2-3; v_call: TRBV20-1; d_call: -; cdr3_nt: TGCAGTGCTGGCACTAGGAGGGCAGATACGCAGTATTTT; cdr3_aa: CSAGTRRADTQYF
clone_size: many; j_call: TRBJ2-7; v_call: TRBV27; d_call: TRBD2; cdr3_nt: TGTGCCAGCAGTTTATTCCCGGGGGGAGGGTACGAGCAGTACTTC; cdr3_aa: CASSLFPGGGYEQYF
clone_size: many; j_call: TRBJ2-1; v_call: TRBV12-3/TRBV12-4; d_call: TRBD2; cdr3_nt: TGTGCCAGCAGTCCCGGGGGGGCGGGAGGGGGGCAGTTCTTC; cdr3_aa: CASSPGGAGGGQFF
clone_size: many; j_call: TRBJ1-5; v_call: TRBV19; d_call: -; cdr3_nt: TGTGCCAGTAGGGTAACGGTTGATCCAAATCAGCCCCAGCATTTT; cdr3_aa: CASRVTVDPNQPQHF
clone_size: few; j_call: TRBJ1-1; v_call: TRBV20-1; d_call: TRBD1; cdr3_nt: TGCAGTGCTTGGACAGGGTTATCTCCTGAAGCTTTCTTT; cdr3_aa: CSAWTGLSPEAFF
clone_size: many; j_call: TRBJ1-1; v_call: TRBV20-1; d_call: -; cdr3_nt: TGCAGTGCCAGGTGGTCCACTGAAGCTTTCTTT; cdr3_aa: CSARWSTEAFF
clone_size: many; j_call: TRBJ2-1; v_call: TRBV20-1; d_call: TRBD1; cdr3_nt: TGCAGTTACAGCTCGACAGGGGGCGTGAAAGGGGCCGACTACAATGAGCAGTTCTTC; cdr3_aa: CSYSSTGGVKGADYNEQFF
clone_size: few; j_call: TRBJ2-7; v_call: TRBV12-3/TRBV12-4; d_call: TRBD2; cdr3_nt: TGTGCCAGCAGTTACGGGGGGTCCTACGAGCAGTACTTC; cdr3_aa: CASSYGGSYEQYF
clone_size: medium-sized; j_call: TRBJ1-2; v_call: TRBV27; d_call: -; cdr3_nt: TGTGCCAGCAGTGGAACAGGGTTCTATGGCTACACCTTC; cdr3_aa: CASSGTGFYGYTF
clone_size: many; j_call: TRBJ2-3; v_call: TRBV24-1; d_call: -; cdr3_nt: TGTGCCACCCACCCAGGAGGGGGGGATACGCAGTATTTT; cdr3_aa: CATHPGGGDTQYF
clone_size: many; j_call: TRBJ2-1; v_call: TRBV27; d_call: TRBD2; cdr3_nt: TGTGCCAGCAGTCCCACCCGGCGGGAGGGGAATTTTGGTGAGCAGTTCTTC; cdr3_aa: CASSPTRREGNFGEQFF
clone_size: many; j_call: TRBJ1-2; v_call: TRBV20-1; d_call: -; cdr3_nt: TGCAGTGCCAGGGTAACAGGGACCTATGGCTACACCTTC; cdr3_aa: CSARVTGTYGYTF
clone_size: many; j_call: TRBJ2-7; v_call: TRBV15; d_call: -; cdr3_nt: TGTGCCACCAGCAGAGGCAGGGTCAAGTCCGTCGGCGAGCAGTACTTC; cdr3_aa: CATSRGRVKSVGEQYF
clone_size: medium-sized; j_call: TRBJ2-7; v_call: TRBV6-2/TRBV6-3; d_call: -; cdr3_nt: TGTGCCAGCAGTTACTCGGTCGACGGGAGCCCCACTACCGAGCAGTACTTC; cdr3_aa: CASSYSVDGSPTTEQYF